Included here is one TCR beta chain sequence, with context. What it recognizes is unknown. All patients were mismatch repair deficient, assessed by either PCR or immunohistochemistry. A few pembrolizumab responders had their TCRs sequenced. Looked up from germline, CDR1 is ENHRY and CDR2 is SYGVKD. The CDR3 is 14 residues long. Germline trimming cut 5 bases from V and 8 bases from J; bases unmatched to any gene: 6. The data were taken from a study of PD-1 blockade in mismatch repair-deficient tumors. Study-level results: After pembrolizumab, tumor-resident clones rose rapidly, then generally contracted before radiologic responses.

Clones were sequenced by immunoSEQ multiplex PCR, and TCRdb holds only the in-frame ones, with some missing. The sample has about 100,000 clones, 82% seen once. The sequence derives from an adult with mismatch repair-deficient cancer. The sample was peripheral blood, taken roughly 35 weeks after starting pembrolizumab. The chain links TRBV10-3 to TRBJ2-1; TRBD1 matches at 10 bases. CDR3 sequence reads: CAISKGQGSDEQFF. CDR3 coding DNA: TGTGCCATCAGTAAGGGACAGGGGAGCGATGAGCAGTTCTTC.